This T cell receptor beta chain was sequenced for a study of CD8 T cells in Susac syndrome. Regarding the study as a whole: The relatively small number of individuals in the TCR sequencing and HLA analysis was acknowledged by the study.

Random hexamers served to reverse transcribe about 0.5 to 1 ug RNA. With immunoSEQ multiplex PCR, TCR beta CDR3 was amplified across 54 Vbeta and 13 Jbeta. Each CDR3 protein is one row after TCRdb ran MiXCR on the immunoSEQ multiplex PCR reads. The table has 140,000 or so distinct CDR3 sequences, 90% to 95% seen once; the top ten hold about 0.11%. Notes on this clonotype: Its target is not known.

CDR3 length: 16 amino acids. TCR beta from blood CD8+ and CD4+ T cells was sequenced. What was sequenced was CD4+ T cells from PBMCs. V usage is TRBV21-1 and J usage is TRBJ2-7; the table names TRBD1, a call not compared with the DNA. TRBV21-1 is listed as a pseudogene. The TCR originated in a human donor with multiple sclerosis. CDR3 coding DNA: TGTGCCAGCAGCAAAGTGGAGACAGGGTATTCATCGGTGCAGTACTTC. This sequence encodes CASSKVETGYSSVQYF.